This is a list of T cell receptor beta chains from one sample in a study of cytomegalovirus exposure and HLA in healthy donors. The data were produced by immunoSEQ multiplex PCR, yet TCRdb's version contains in-frame clones alone and is incomplete. Here the sample spans about 180,000 clones, approximately 81% being singletons. Sequenced sample: PBMCs. The receptors derive from a boy between 2 and 15 years old in good health and CMV-seronegative. Each CDR3 is given with its conserved first and last residue. A D gene is named only where the DNA matches it firmly. Expanded clones are given a class, and other clones once, few, many or no size at all.

TRBJ2-7 . . TRBV6-1 13 TGTGCCAGCAGTCCCTCCGGTCCCTACGAGCAGTACTTC CASSPSGPYEQYF
TRBJ2-5 TRBD1 . TRBV2 16 TGTGCCAGCAGTAGCAGTTCCGGGACAGTTCAAGAGACCCAGTACTTC CASSSSSGTVQETQYF
TRBJ2-3 . . TRBV2 17 TGTGCCAGCAGTGAAGCGGTTCTGCGGGAACTCTTAGATACGCAGTATTTT CASSEAVLRELLDTQYF
TRBJ2-7 TRBD2 . TRBV4-1 21 TGCGCCAGCAGCCAAGATACCCCTAGCGGGAGGACCTTCGTGGGGTCGGGAGAGCAGTACTTC CASSQDTPSGRTFVGSGEQYF
TRBJ2-7 . . TRBV6-6 12 TGTGCCAGCAGAAAGACAAACTACGAGCAGTACTTC CASRKTNYEQYF
TRBJ1-1 . . TRBV6-1 11 TGTGCCAGCGGGGGGGACACTGAAGCTTTCTTT CASGGDTEAFF
TRBJ1-1 TRBD1 . TRBV25-1 17 TGTGCCAGCAGTGAATGGGGGACAGGCGACAGGGGCACTGAAGCTTTCTTT CASSEWGTGDRGTEAFF
TRBJ1-3 TRBD1 few TRBV27 16 TGTGCCAGCAGCCTACGACAGGGGTCCTCTGGAAACACCATATATTTT CASSLRQGSSGNTIYF
TRBJ1-1 . . TRBV30 11 TGTGCCTGGTCTCTTAACACTGAAGCTTTCTTT CAWSLNTEAFF
TRBJ2-7 TRBD1 . TRBV28 14 TGTGCCAGCAGTTCGACAGGGGGAGCCTACGAGCAGTACTTC CASSSTGGAYEQYF
TRBJ2-1 . . TRBV29-1 11 TGCAGCGCAGCAAGGAGTGATGAGCAGTTCTTC CSAARSDEQFF
TRBJ1-5 . . TRBV2 17 TGTGCCAGCGATGCGGTTAAATTAGGGGAAGGCAATCAGCCCCAGCATTTT CASDAVKLGEGNQPQHF
TRBJ1-4 . . TRBV7-9 15 TGTGCCAGCAGCTTAGCGCCCGAGGAGGACGAAAAACTGTTTTTT CASSLAPEEDEKLFF
TRBJ2-5 . . TRBV11-3 13 TGTGCCAGCAGCTTCGGGGTTGAAGAGACCCAGTACTTC CASSFGVEETQYF
TRBJ2-7 TRBD1 . TRBV5-6 15 TGTGCCAGCAGCTTGGGGGGGACAGGGACCTACGAGCAGTACTTC CASSLGGTGTYEQYF
TRBJ1-5 TRBD1 . TRBV19 16 TGTGCCAGTAGTATCATGACAGGGTTCAGCAATCAGCCCCAGCATTTT CASSIMTGFSNQPQHF
TRBJ2-7 TRBD1 . TRBV23-1 13 TGCGCCAGCAGGGACAGGGCACAGGACGAGCAGTACTTC CASRDRAQDEQYF
TRBJ1-2 . . TRBV2 11 TGTGCCAGCAGTGAGGAGCTTGGCTACACCTTC CASSEELGYTF
TRBJ2-7 . . TRBV10-3 13 TGTGCCATCAGGAACGGGTCGAACTACGAGCAGTACTTC CAIRNGSNYEQYF
TRBJ2-7 TRBD1 . TRBV6-5 14 TGTGCCAGCAGTGGACAGGGTTTTTTATACGAGCAGTACTTC CASSGQGFLYEQYF
TRBJ2-1 . . TRBV5-1 12 TGCGCCAGCAGCTTGGTTCTAGCTGAGCAGTTCTTC CASSLVLAEQFF
TRBJ1-1 TRBD1 . TRBV2 14 TGTGCCAGCAGTGCTCGGACAGGCTCCACTGAAGCTTTCTTT CASSARTGSTEAFF
TRBJ1-1 . . TRBV10-3 13 TGTGCCATCGGAGCCCAGGGGAACACTGAAGCTTTCTTT CAIGAQGNTEAFF
TRBJ2-1 TRBD1 . TRBV6-1 14 TGTGCCAGCAGTGAAGCCGGACAGGGAGACGAGCAGTTCTTC CASSEAGQGDEQFF
TRBJ2-5 . . TRBV6-6 12 TGTGCCAGCTCAGGGTACCAAGAGACCCAGTACTTC CASSGYQETQYF
TRBJ2-2 . . TRBV7-9 12 TGTGCCAGCAGCTTCCCAACCGGGGAGCTGTTTTTT CASSFPTGELFF
TRBJ2-3 . . TRBV7-9 14 TGTGCCAGCAGCCCCGGAGGGCCTATGGATACGCAGTATTTT CASSPGGPMDTQYF
TRBJ2-3 TRBD2 . TRBV12-5 21 TGTGCTAGTGGTTTGGTGAGTAGACTAGCGGGCAATCGTCTCAGCACAGATACGCAGTATTTT CASGLVSRLAGNRLSTDTQYF
TRBJ2-7 . . TRBV19 13 TGTGCCAGTAGTCTCCGGGGTACCTACGAGCAGTACTTC CASSLRGTYEQYF
TRBJ1-3 . . TRBV6-5 13 TGTGCCAGCAGTCCCTCTCTGGGGCACACCATATATTTT CASSPSLGHTIYF
TRBJ2-5 TRBD1 . TRBV7-7 22 TGTGCCAGCAGCTTATCGGAAAAAATGGGCGGGACAGGAGAAAACTTCCAAGAGACCCAGTACTTC CASSLSEKMGGTGENFQETQYF
TRBJ2-7 . . TRBV6-5 13 TGTGCCAGCAGTCCAGGCGATTCCTACGAGCAGTACTTC CASSPGDSYEQYF
TRBJ2-1 TRBD1 . TRBV25-1 15 TGTGCCAGCAGTGACAAAGACAGGGACCACAATGAGCAGTTCTTC CASSDKDRDHNEQFF
TRBJ1-6 TRBD1 . TRBV6-1 18 TGTGCCAGCAGTGTGTCCCGGGACAGCTACTCCTATAATTCACCCCTCCACTTT CASSVSRDSYSYNSPLHF
TRBJ2-2 TRBD1 . TRBV2 15 TGTGCCAGCACCGGACAGGGGGCAGCGACCGGGGAGCTGTTTTTT CASTGQGAATGELFF
TRBJ1-5 . . TRBV28 12 TGTGCCACCCTAGAGACGGGTCAGCCCCAGCATTTT CATLETGQPQHF
TRBJ2-6 . few TRBV4-1 14 TGCGCCAGCAGCGCGGGCGGTGGGGCCAACGTCCTGACTTTC CASSAGGGANVLTF
TRBJ1-2 . . TRBV7-9 13 TGTGCCAGCAGCTTGCCTGGCGGAGGCGGCTACACCTTC CASSLPGGGGYTF
TRBJ2-7 . . TRBV5-1 14 TGCGCCAGCAGCTTGTGGGACACCAGTTACGAGCAGTACTTC CASSLWDTSYEQYF
TRBJ1-2 . . TRBV6-1 15 TGTGCCAGCAATATAGGGGGGGTGTCGACCTATGGCTACACCTTC CASNIGGVSTYGYTF
TRBJ2-1 TRBD2 . TRBV6-1 14 TGTGCCAGCAGTACGGGACTAGCGGGCAATGAGCAGTTCTTC CASSTGLAGNEQFF
TRBJ1-1 TRBD1 . TRBV19 13 TGTGCCAGTAGTCGAACAGGGGCAAATGAAGCTTTCTTT CASSRTGANEAFF
TRBJ2-1 TRBD2 . TRBV5-1 16 TGCGCCAGCAGCTTGGGGGGGACTAGCGGGAGCAATGAGCAGTTCTTC CASSLGGTSGSNEQFF
TRBJ2-3 TRBD1 . TRBV6-5 14 TGTGCCAGCAGGGGACAGGGGGCTTCAGATACGCAGTATTTT CASRGQGASDTQYF
TRBJ2-2 TRBD2 . TRBV4-2 18 TGTGCCAGCAGCCAAGATCCGGGGAGTAGCGGGAGGGCCGGGGAGCTGTTTTTT CASSQDPGSSGRAGELFF
TRBJ2-5 . . TRBV2 17 TGTGCCAGCAGTGGGACATTCGGTAAAGGGATCCAAGAGACCCAGTACTTC CASSGTFGKGIQETQYF
TRBJ2-6 TRBD1 . TRBV27 17 TGTGCCAGCAGATCCGGGACAGCCCCCTCTGGGGCCAACGTCCTGACTTTC CASRSGTAPSGANVLTF
TRBJ2-7 TRBD1 . TRBV7-6 12 TGTGCCAGCAGCTCGACAGGGCATGAGCAGTACTTC CASSSTGHEQYF
TRBJ2-2 TRBD2 . TRBV7-9 18 TGTGCCAGCAGCCGTCGACTCAAGTCTAGCGGGAGGACCGGGGAGCTGTTTTTT CASSRRLKSSGRTGELFF
TRBJ1-2 . . TRBV7-2 14 TGTGCCAGCAACCGGTGGGCAGAAAACTATGGCTACACCTTC CASNRWAENYGYTF
TRBJ1-1 . . TRBV6-5 15 TGTGCCAGCAGTTACTCGGCAGGGGAATGGTCTGAAGCTTTCTTT CASSYSAGEWSEAFF
TRBJ1-1 TRBD1 . TRBV5-1 16 TGCGCCAGCAGCTCCGGCCCACAGGGGACGGGCACTGAAGCTTTCTTT CASSSGPQGTGTEAFF